Listed here are 19 T cell receptor beta chains from one sample, sequenced in a study of molecular identifiers for immune sequencing clone quantification. TCRdb reprocessed the PCR reads via MiXCR and lists one record per CDR3 protein. The profile covers about half a million distinct CDR3 sequences, with under 30% appearing a single time and 0.76% taken by the ten largest. The sample consisted of naive CD8+ T cells from blood, with Jurkat cell RNA spiked in. Stated subset: FACS-sorted CD8+CD4-CCR7+CD45RA+ naive T cells. The origin of the receptors is a human donor in good health. Some libraries in this study had Jurkat cell RNA spiked in.

In this sample, this clonotype turned up a few times. A junction end diverges from the germline sequence, so it may reflect a read error. The chain recombines TRBV4-1 with TRBJ1-6; unclear D gene. Germline V gives CDR1 MGHRA, CDR2 YSYEKL. The CDR3 loop spans 16 amino acids. In nucleotides, the CDR3 is TGCGCCAGCAGCTCCTTGGGGAGCTCCTGTAATTCACCCCTCCACTTT. Translating gives CASSSLGSSCNSPLHF.

This clonotype was found a few times. This rearrangement joins TRBV6-1 to TRBJ2-3, with 11 nucleotides matching TRBD2. The ends lost 10 bases at V and 2 bases at J; junction bases unmatched: 8. CDR1 is MNHNS and CDR2 is SASEGT in the germline V gene. The length of the CDR3 is 15 residues. The CDR3 spells CAIPFSGRATDTQYF. CDR3 nucleotide sequence: TGTGCCATCCCCTTTAGCGGGAGGGCCACAGATACGCAGTATTTT.

This clonotype was seen a handful of times. This rearrangement joins TRBV12-2 to TRBJ1-1. TRBV12-2 constitutes a pseudogene. This CDR3 spans 13 amino acids. CDR3 region: CASRRRGNTEAFF. DNA for the CDR3: TGTGCAAGTCGCCGTCGGGGGAACACTGAAGCTTTCTTT.

The J gene is TRBJ2-7, the V gene TRBV9; 7 bases are a match to TRBD1. V shed 0 bases, J shed 2 bases, and the junction held 2 bases outside the gene matches. Germline-derived CDR1 and CDR2 are SGDLS and YYNGEE. The CDR3 loop spans 14 amino acids. In nucleotides, the CDR3 is TGTGCCAGCAGCGTAGCTACAGGGGCCTACGAGCAGTACTTC. Protein product: CASSVATGAYEQYF.

V usage is TRBV4-1 and J usage is TRBJ2-5, with 11 bases lining up with TRBD2. This CDR3 is 17 amino acids long. The ends lost 3 bases at V and 3 bases at J; junction bases unmatched: 9. Looked up from germline, CDR1 is MGHRA and CDR2 is YSYEKL. The CDR3, as DNA: TGCGCCAGCAGCCAGAACCTTGCGGGACTAGCGGAAGAGACCCAGTACTTC. Amino acids: CASSQNLAGLAEETQYF.

The chain carries TRBV27 and TRBJ2-5, with 7 bases aligning to TRBD1. The CDR3 covers 16 residues. J was trimmed by 4 bases and V by 0 bases; bases with no gene match: 8. Germline loops: CDR1 MNHEY, CDR2 SMNVEV (reference sequence). CDR3 in DNA: TGTGCCAGCAGTTTATCGAAAGGGACAGTCGTAGAGACCCAGTACTTC. Translating gives CASSLSKGTVVETQYF.

The table lists this clonotype with a few counts. This rearrangement joins TRBV7-9 to TRBJ2-5, with D perhaps matching TRBD1 (5 bases). The V end lost 5 bases, the J end lost 5 bases, and 15 bases lay between the germline ends. Germline assignment: CDR1 SEHNR and CDR2 FQNEAQ (reference sequence). The CDR3 is 14 amino acids. CDR3 bases: TGTGCCAGCAGCCCTGCCAGGGTAGATGAGACCCAGTACTTC. Its translation: CASSPARVDETQYF.

The rearrangement uses TRBV4-3 and TRBJ2-7; possible D gene TRBD1, 6 bases. Between the trimmed V and J ends, which lost 4 bases and 0 bases, there was a span of 13 bases. The germline gives CDR1 LGHNA, CDR2 YSLEER. CDR3 length: 15 amino acids. The CDR3 region is CASSPETGISYEQYF. In DNA, the CDR3 is TGCGCCAGCAGCCCCGAGACAGGAATCTCCTACGAGCAGTACTTC.

This clonotype was detected ten times or more. The rearrangement links TRBV18 to TRBJ2-7; the match to TRBD2 covers 9 bases. J lost 7 bases, V lost 6 bases, and 10 bases had no gene match. The CDR3 covers 14 residues. In germline, CDR1 is KGHSH, CDR2 LQKENI. CDR3 in amino acids: CASSDGVLAGEQYF. CDR3 DNA sequence: TGTGCCAGCTCGGACGGGGTCCTAGCGGGAGAGCAGTACTTC.

With regard to this clonotype: This may be a read error: a much more frequent sequence differs by one nucleotide. The chain recombines TRBV7-2 with TRBJ1-1; maybe TRBD1 (6 bases). The CDR3 is 15 amino acids. In germline, CDR1 is SGHTA, CDR2 FQGNSA. The CDR3 here is CAGSRTANMNTEAFF. Here the CDR3 DNA reads TGTGCCGGCAGCCGGACAGCAAACATGAACACTGAAGCTTTCTTT.

The table lists this clonotype with a count of one. No conserved phenylalanine or tryptophan ends this CDR3, so it is likely a read error. This chain connects TRBV5-3 to TRBJ2-7, with TRBD2 matching over 9 bases. TRBV5-3 is known as an ORF, though its function is uncertain. The CDR3 runs 16 residues. V was clipped by 8 bases and J by 1 base; unmatched bases: 13. The CDR3 spells CASSPNEGLASYEQYI. As DNA, the CDR3 is TGTGCCAGCAGCCCGAATGAGGGACTAGCTTCCTACGAGCAGTACATC.

This clonotype was recorded a few times. The chain employs TRBV4-3 and TRBJ2-7; D may be TRBD2 (7 bases). The CDR3 extends over 15 amino acids. V gave up 0 bases and J gave up 7 bases, with 16 bases separating them. CDR1 and CDR2 from the germline V gene are LGHNA and YSLEER. The CDR3 nucleotides read TGCGCCAGCAGCCAAGATTGGGGGGGGGCGCGAGAGCAGTACTTC. Translating it yields CASSQDWGGAREQYF.

This clonotype has at least ten counts. The chain is built from TRBV2 and TRBJ2-3; TRBD2 matches at 10 bases. V lost 6 bases, J lost 2 bases, and 5 bases stayed unmatched. The V gene's germline CDR1 is SNHLY and CDR2 FYNNEI. The CDR3 covers 15 residues. CDR3 sequence: CASSGLAANTDTQYF. The DNA for the CDR3 is TGTGCCAGCAGCGGACTAGCGGCAAACACAGATACGCAGTATTTT.

This clonotype has more than one count but fewer than ten. This chain uses TRBV24-1 with TRBJ2-7; TRBD2 matches at 8 bases. V was clipped by 3 bases and J by 0 bases; unmatched bases: 3. The CDR3 sequence is 15 residues long. Looked up from germline, CDR1 is KGHDR and CDR2 is SFDVKD. The DNA of the CDR3 is TGTGCCACCAGTGATGACGCGGGAGGCTCCTACGAGCAGTACTTC. Translating gives CATSDDAGGSYEQYF.

At least ten counts were recorded for this clonotype. This sequence joins TRBV5-4 and TRBJ1-1, with a weak D call TRBD1 (6 bases). The CDR3 covers 15 residues. The V and J ends lost 0 bases and 1 base respectively, with 10 bases between them. The germline gives CDR1 SGHNT, CDR2 YYREEE (reference sequence). In nucleotides, the CDR3 is TGTGCCAGCAGCTTGGGACGGACAGAGAACACTGAAGCTTTCTTT. Its protein is CASSLGRTENTEAFF. Complete variable domain (other parts from reference TRBV5-4 and TRBJ1-1): ETGVTQSPTHLIKTRGQQVTLRCSSQSGHNTVSWYQQALGQGPQFIFQYYREEENGRGNFPPRFSGLQFPNYSSELNVNALELDDSALYLCASSLGRTENTEAFFGQGTRLTVV.

This clonotype has more than one count but fewer than ten. V and J are TRBV4-1 and TRBJ2-3; D is unresolved. The germline V gene has CDR1 MGHRA and CDR2 YSYEKL. This CDR3 contains 14 residues. The V gene lost 1 base and the J gene lost 2 bases, with 7 bases spanning the gap. CDR3 coding DNA: TGCGCCAGCAGCCAAGCACTCAACACAGATACGCAGTATTTT. It yields the protein CASSQALNTDTQYF.

As regards this clonotype: At one boundary the junction diverges from the germline segment, which might be a read error. The gene calls are TRBV6-5 and TRBJ2-7; no firm D call. This CDR3 is built from 14 residues. Germline values: CDR1 MNHEY, CDR2 SVGAGI. The CDR3 region has the DNA TGTGCCAGCAGTTACTCTTCCAGCTCCTACGAGCAGCACTTC. Its protein is CASSYSSSSYEQHF.

This clonotype was seen more than once but under ten times. The chain joins TRBV11-2 to TRBJ2-7; no definite D call. Germline loops: CDR1 SGHAT, CDR2 FQNNGV. The V and J ends lost 1 base and 7 bases respectively, with 5 bases between them. The CDR3 has 11 amino acids. In DNA, the CDR3 is TGTGCCAGCAGCTTAGTTGTTGAGCAGTACTTC. Its translation: CASSLVVEQYF. Full variable domain (rest looked up from reference TRBV11-2 and TRBJ2-7): EAGVAQSPRYKIIEKRQSVAFWCNPISGHATLYWYQQILGQGPKLLIQFQNNGVVDDSQLPKDRFSAERLKGVDSTLKIQPAKLEDSAVYLCASSLVVEQYFGPGTRLTVT.

This clonotype came up a few times. The chain carries TRBV30 and TRBJ1-1, with 8 bases aligning to TRBD1. The CDR3 is 14 residues long. Germline V gives CDR1 GTSNPN, CDR2 SVGIG (reference sequence). The ends lost 2 bases at V and 6 bases at J; junction bases unmatched: 8. CDR3 nucleotides: TGTGCCTGGAGTCCGAAGACAGGGGTCCCTGAAGCTTTCTTT. Translated: CAWSPKTGVPEAFF.